One and the same sample provided the 21 T cell receptor beta chains below, sequenced in a study of a mutant IDH1 vaccine in newly diagnosed glioma. For these receptors, no antigen is known. The time point was: week 35, safety follow-up. With topical imiquimod, each dose of the vaccine consisted of 300 ug of mutant IDH1 20-mer peptide. Data came from immunoSEQ multiplex PCR; TCRdb stores just in-frame clones and leaves some out. Of just over 65,000 clones in the sample, approximately 84% were seen once. Specimen: PBMCs, collected from a glioma patient whose treatment included an IDH1 peptide vaccine. The receptors stem from a man younger than 35 with glioma.

The chain couples TRBV4-3 to TRBJ2-1; TRBD2 matches 10 bases. Germline V lookup: CDR1 LGHNA, CDR2 YSLEER. CDR3 length: 15 amino acids. The trim removed 1 base at V and 8 bases at J, leaving 5 bases unmatched. The CDR3 coding sequence is TGCGCCAGCAGCCAAGGAGCGGGGGGGCCCTATGAGCAGTTCTTC. Protein product: CASSQGAGGPYEQFF.

This sequence joins TRBV6-1 and TRBJ1-1, with D maybe TRBD1 (5 bases). The CDR3 covers 14 residues. The germline V gene has CDR1 MNHNS and CDR2 SASEGT. Trimming pared 7 bases from V and 4 bases from J, leaving 16 bases between. The CDR3 is CASTREGRGTEAFF. In nucleotides, the CDR3 is TGTGCCAGCACAAGGGAGGGACGTGGCACTGAAGCTTTCTTT.

The V call is TRBV14, the J call TRBJ1-4, with TRBD1 as a possible D gene (5 bases). This CDR3 region has 15 residues. CDR1 and CDR2 (germline): SGHDN, FVKESK. Trimming left V 1 base short and J 8 bases short, with 14 bases between. The CDR3 DNA is TGTGCCAGCAGCCAAGCAAGGGGTTTCGGGGAAAAACTGTTTTTT. Protein sequence: CASSQARGFGEKLFF.

The chain employs TRBV19 and TRBJ2-7; 9 bases match TRBD1. V lost 5 bases, J lost 3 bases, and 8 bases stayed unmatched. There are 15 residues in the CDR3. The germline V gene encodes CDR1 LNHDA and CDR2 SQIVND (reference sequence). CDR3 DNA sequence: TGTGCCAGTAGTCTGGGGCGGGGACAGGGCTACGAGCAGTACTTC. Encoded protein: CASSLGRGQGYEQYF.

The rearrangement links TRBV4-1 to TRBJ2-3, with D tentatively TRBD2 (5 bases). Trimming took 7 bases from V and 4 from J, leaving 15 bases between them. The CDR3 runs 14 residues. The germline V gene encodes CDR1 MGHRA and CDR2 YSYEKL. The CDR3 DNA follows: TGCGCCAGCACCACCTCTCTAGCAGCAGATACGCAGTATTTT. This encodes CASTTSLAADTQYF.

This chain joins TRBV7-9 and TRBJ1-4, with 8 positions matching TRBD1. V lost 5 bases to trimming and J lost 8 bases; unmatched junction nucleotides: 7. The germline gives CDR1 SEHNR, CDR2 FQNEAQ (reference sequence). The CDR3 has 14 residues. CDR3 region: CASSVQGAGEKLFF. In DNA, the CDR3 is TGTGCCAGCAGCGTCCAGGGGGCGGGGGAAAAACTGTTTTTT.

The V and J genes are TRBV4-3 and TRBJ2-1; 9 bases line up with TRBD1. Per the germline V gene, CDR1 is LGHNA and CDR2 is YSLEER. The CDR3 sequence is 15 residues long. The V and J ends lost 4 bases and 8 bases, in that order; junction bases with no gene match: 9. CDR3 sequence: CASSLKPGQGYEQFF. In DNA form, the CDR3 reads TGCGCCAGCAGCCTCAAGCCGGGACAGGGCTATGAGCAGTTCTTC.

Concerning this clone itself: At one of its ends the junction is not consistent with the germline gene, which may arise from a read error. This chain joins TRBV7-9 and TRBJ1-2, with a tentative D call TRBD1 (6 bases). Looked up from germline, CDR1 is SEHNR and CDR2 is FQNEAQ (reference sequence). The CDR3 is made up of 12 amino acids. The CDR3 reads CASSLALGTLLF. The CDR3 DNA reads TGTGCCAGCAGCTTAGCGCTCGGGACACTTCTCTTC.

The chain links TRBV29-1 to TRBJ2-3; TRBD1 is a possible D gene (6 bases). The V and J ends lost 5 bases and 1 base respectively, with 13 bases between them. The CDR3 is 14 amino acids. The germline V gene has CDR1 SQVTM and CDR2 ANQGSEA. Here the CDR3 DNA reads TGCAGCGTTCAACAGGGTATCGGCACAGATACGCAGTATTTT. It specifies CSVQQGIGTDTQYF.

This rearrangement joins TRBV27 to TRBJ1-6, with D hard to call. CDR1 is MNHEY and CDR2 is SMNVEV in the germline V gene (reference sequence). The germline V and J ends were trimmed by 2 bases and 8 bases, with 7 bases remaining between them. The CDR3 extends over 13 amino acids. The CDR3 here is CASSLVWDSPLHF. The CDR3 DNA sequence: TGTGCCAGCAGTTTAGTATGGGATTCACCCCTCCACTTT.

This chain connects TRBV5-1 to TRBJ1-6; a possible D gene is TRBD1 (6 bases). Per germline, CDR1 SGHRS and CDR2 YFSETQ. The V and J ends lost 1 base and 10 bases respectively, with 9 bases between them. The CDR3 loop spans 13 amino acids. CDR3 in DNA: TGCGCCAGCAGCTTGTGGCAGGGGTCACCCCTCCACTTT. It codes for CASSLWQGSPLHF. Using reference TRBV5-1 and TRBJ1-6 for the parts outside the CDR3, the full variable domain is KAGVTQTPRYLIKTRGQQVTLSCSPISGHRSVSWYQQTPGQGLQFLFEYFSETQRNKGNFPGRFSGRQFSNSRSEMNVSTLELGDSALYLCASSLWQGSPLHFGNGTRLTVT.

V usage is TRBV11-2 and J usage is TRBJ1-2; TRBD1 aligns across 9 bases. V dropped 5 bases and J dropped 5; count of bases not matched to a gene: 12. CDR1 is SGHAT and CDR2 is FQNNGV in the germline V gene. The CDR3 contains 16 residues. CDR3 nucleotides: TGTGCCAGCAGCCCCCCGGGGCAACAGGGGGCGTATGGCTACACCTTC. This codes for CASSPPGQQGAYGYTF.

The rearrangement uses TRBV7-2 and TRBJ2-5, with a weak D call TRBD2 (6 bases). Germline CDR1 and CDR2: SGHTA and FQGNSA. CDR3 length: 14 amino acids. Trimming cost V 5 bases and J 4 bases, with 14 bases left between them. The CDR3 nucleotides are TGTGCCAGCAGCCGTTCGGGGAGGAGAGAGACCCAGTACTTC. Encoded protein: CASSRSGRRETQYF.

This chain links TRBV5-1 with TRBJ2-1; possibly TRBD1 for D (6 bases). V lost 2 bases to trimming and J lost 4 bases, with 22 bases between them. The CDR3 totals 18 residues. Per germline, CDR1 SGHRS and CDR2 YFSETQ. Here the CDR3 reads CASSLMPLGQLSYNEQFF. CDR3 bases: TGCGCCAGCAGCTTAATGCCCCTAGGACAGCTATCTTACAATGAGCAGTTCTTC.

This clone was counted between two and nine times. The chain carries TRBV27 and TRBJ1-5, with TRBD1 matching 8 bases. V lost 7 bases to trimming and J lost 3 bases; unmatched junction nucleotides: 2. This CDR3 is 13 amino acids long. Germline CDR1 and CDR2: MNHEY and SMNVEV (reference sequence). CDR3 region: CASTGGINQPQHF. CDR3 coding DNA: TGTGCCAGCACAGGGGGCATCAATCAGCCCCAGCATTTT.

The gene calls are TRBV18 and TRBJ2-5; possibly TRBD1 for D (5 bases). From germline, CDR1 is KGHSH and CDR2 LQKENI. CDR3 size: 14 residues. V lost 1 base and J 5 bases, leaving 11 bases between the germline ends. CDR3 residues: CASSPRVSGETQYF. CDR3 sequence (DNA): TGTGCCAGCTCACCACGGGTTTCAGGGGAGACCCAGTACTTC.

This clone was picked up a small number of times. This rearrangement joins TRBV7-9 to TRBJ1-1; D is undetermined. With 3 bases removed from V and 5 bases from J, the gap between germline ends came to 7 bases. CDR3 length: 12 residues. Germline-derived CDR1 and CDR2 are SEHNR and FQNEAQ (reference sequence). For the CDR3, the DNA is TGTGCCAGCAGCTTCCGCCGAACTGAAGCTTTCTTT. Translated, it gives CASSFRRTEAFF.

The V call is TRBV6-5, the J call TRBJ1-2; TRBD1 matches at 9 bases. The CDR3 spans 15 residues. Germline lookup yields CDR1 MNHEY and CDR2 SVGAGI. V was pared by 6 bases and J by 7 bases, with 12 bases of the junction left unmatched. The CDR3 protein is CASSRGGTGLRGYTF. CDR3 DNA sequence: TGTGCCAGCAGCCGAGGCGGGACAGGGCTTCGTGGCTACACCTTC.

The chain carries TRBV7-2 and TRBJ2-7, with D perhaps TRBD1 (5 bases). This CDR3 has 15 residues. The ends were cut back, 0 bases at V and 4 bases at J, with 13 bases in the middle. Germline loops: CDR1 SGHTA, CDR2 FQGNSA. The CDR3 protein is CASSLAALRDYEQYF. DNA of the CDR3: TGTGCCAGCAGCTTAGCGGCTCTCAGGGATTACGAGCAGTACTTC.

The chain has TRBV7-9 and TRBJ1-2; perhaps TRBD1 as D (5 bases). The CDR3 sequence is 14 residues long. Per the germline V gene, CDR1 is SEHNR and CDR2 is FQNEAQ (reference sequence). With 3 bases removed from V and 2 bases from J, the gap between germline ends came to 10 bases. CDR3 sequence reads: CASSFDSANYGYTF. The CDR3 region has the DNA TGTGCCAGCAGCTTTGACAGCGCCAACTATGGCTACACCTTC.

This clone showed up just once. The chain couples TRBV7-2 to TRBJ2-1; TRBD2 matches at 8 bases. The CDR3 runs 15 residues. The ends lost 4 bases at V and 5 bases at J; junction bases unmatched: 7. Looked up from germline, CDR1 is SGHTA and CDR2 is FQGNSA. The DNA of the CDR3 is TGTGCCAGCAGCTCGTCCGGGACTAGACACAATGAGCAGTTCTTC. Translating gives CASSSSGTRHNEQFF.